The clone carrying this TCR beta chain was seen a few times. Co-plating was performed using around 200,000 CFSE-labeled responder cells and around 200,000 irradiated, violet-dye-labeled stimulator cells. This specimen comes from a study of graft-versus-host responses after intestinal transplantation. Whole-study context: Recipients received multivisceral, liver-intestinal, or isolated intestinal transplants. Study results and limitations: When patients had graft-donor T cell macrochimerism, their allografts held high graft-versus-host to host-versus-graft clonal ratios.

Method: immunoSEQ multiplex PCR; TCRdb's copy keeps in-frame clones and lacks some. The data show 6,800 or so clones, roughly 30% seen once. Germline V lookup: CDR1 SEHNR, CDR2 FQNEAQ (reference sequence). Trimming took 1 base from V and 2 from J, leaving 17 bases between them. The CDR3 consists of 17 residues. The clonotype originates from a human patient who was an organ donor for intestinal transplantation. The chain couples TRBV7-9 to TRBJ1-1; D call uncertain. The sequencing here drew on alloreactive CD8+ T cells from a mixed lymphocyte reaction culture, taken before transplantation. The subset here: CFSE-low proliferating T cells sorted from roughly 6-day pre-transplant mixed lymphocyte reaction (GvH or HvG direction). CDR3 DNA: TGTGCCAGCAGCTTAGGGTTATGTCGGGGAATCAACACTGAAGCTTTCTTT. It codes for CASSLGLCRGINTEAFF.